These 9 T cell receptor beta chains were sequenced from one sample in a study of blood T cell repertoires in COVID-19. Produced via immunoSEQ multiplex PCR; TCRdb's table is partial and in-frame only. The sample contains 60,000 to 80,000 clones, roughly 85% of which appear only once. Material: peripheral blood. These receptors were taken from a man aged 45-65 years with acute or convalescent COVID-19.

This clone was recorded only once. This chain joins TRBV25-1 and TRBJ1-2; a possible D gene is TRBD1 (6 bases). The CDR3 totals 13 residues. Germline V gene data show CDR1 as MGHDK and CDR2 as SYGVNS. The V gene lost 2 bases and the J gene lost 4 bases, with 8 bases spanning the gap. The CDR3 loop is CASSEGQIYGYTF. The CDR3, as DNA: TGTGCCAGCAGTGAAGGACAGATCTATGGCTACACCTTC.

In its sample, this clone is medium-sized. CDR3 sequence (DNA): TGCGCCAGCAGCCAAGGCGGCGGGACTTTCCAAGAGACCCAGTACTTC. Its protein product is CASSQGGGTFQETQYF. The rearrangement joins TRBV4-1 to TRBJ2-5; D possibly corresponds to TRBD2 (6 bases). Trimming left V 1 base short and J 1 base short, with 13 bases between. The germline CDR1 and CDR2 sequences are MGHRA and YSYEKL. The length of the CDR3 is 16 residues.

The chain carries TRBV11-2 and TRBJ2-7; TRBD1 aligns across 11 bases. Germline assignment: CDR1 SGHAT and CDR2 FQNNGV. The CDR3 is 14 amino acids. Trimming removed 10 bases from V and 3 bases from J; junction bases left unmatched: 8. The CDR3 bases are TGTGCCAAAGACCGGGACAGGGGGTTCTACGAGCAGTACGTC. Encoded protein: CAKDRDRGFYEQYV.

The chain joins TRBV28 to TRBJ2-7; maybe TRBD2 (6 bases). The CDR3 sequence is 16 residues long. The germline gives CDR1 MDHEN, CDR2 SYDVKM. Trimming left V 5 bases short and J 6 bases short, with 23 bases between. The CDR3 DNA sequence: TGTGCCAGCAGTCTAACCCAATACGGAGGGGTCGGCGAGCAGTACTTC. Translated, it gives CASSLTQYGGVGEQYF.

The CDR3 protein is CASSRSRGTETNSPLHF. As DNA, the CDR3 is TGTGCCAGCAGCCGAAGCCGCGGGACAGAAACTAATTCACCCCTCCACTTT. This chain joins TRBV6-6 and TRBJ1-6; 7 bases are a match to TRBD1. The CDR3 runs 17 residues. The junction had 14 bases not matched to a gene; V was cut back by 6 bases and J by 6 bases. CDR1 and CDR2 from the germline V gene are MNHNY and SVGAGI (reference sequence).

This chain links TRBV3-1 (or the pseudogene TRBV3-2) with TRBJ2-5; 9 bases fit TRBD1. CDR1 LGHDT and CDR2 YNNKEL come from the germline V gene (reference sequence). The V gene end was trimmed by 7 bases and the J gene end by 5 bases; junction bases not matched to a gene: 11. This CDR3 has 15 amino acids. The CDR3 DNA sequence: TGTGCCAGCACCCTCACAAGGACAGGGGTTGAGACCCAGTACTTC. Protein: CASTLTRTGVETQYF.

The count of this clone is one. The CDR3 loop is CASSRDRYTEAFF. CDR3 nucleotides: TGTGCCAGCAGCCGGGACAGGTACACTGAAGCTTTCTTT. The gene calls are TRBV5-4 and TRBJ1-1; TRBD1 matches at 8 bases. The junction had 2 bases not matched to a gene; V was cut back by 4 bases and J by 3 bases. The CDR3 extends over 13 amino acids. Germline V CDR1 and CDR2: SGHNT, YYREEE (reference sequence). Supplemented by reference TRBV5-4 and TRBJ1-1, the full variable domain reads ETGVTQSPTHLIKTRGQQVTLRCSSQSGHNTVSWYQQALGQGPQFIFQYYREEENGRGNFPPRFSGLQFPNYSSELNVNALELDDSALYLCASSRDRYTEAFFGQGTRLTVV.

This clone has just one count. CDR3 sequence: CASSEETWDIGSRGYTF. CDR3 DNA sequence: TGTGCCAGCAGTGAGGAAACGTGGGATATTGGGAGTCGGGGCTACACCTTC. The chain recombines TRBV25-1 with TRBJ1-2, with D unresolved. This CDR3 spans 17 amino acids. V lost 3 bases to trimming and J lost 8 bases, with 25 bases between them. Germline values: CDR1 MGHDK, CDR2 SYGVNS.

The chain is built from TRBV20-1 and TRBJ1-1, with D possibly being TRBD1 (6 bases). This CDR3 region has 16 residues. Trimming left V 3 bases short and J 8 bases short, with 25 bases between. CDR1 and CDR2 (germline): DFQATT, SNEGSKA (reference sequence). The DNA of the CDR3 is TGCAGTGCTAGTGGGGGATGGATGGACAGTGGGTTGGAAGCTTTCTTT. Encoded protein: CSASGGWMDSGLEAFF.